Described below is a single T cell receptor beta chain sequence and its context. Its antigen is currently unknown. These data are taken from a study of early stage breast cancer tumors. The study, taken as a whole, reports: Compared with adjacent normal breast, tumors showed about 2.5-fold denser, more clonal T cells. Most shared enriched TCRB sequences were commonly generated ones.

Tumor samples used roughly 20-55 mg of diced tissue. Each sample had two DNA replicates, 0.5 ug blood or around 1.4 ug tissue. Repertoires were generated with immunoSEQ multiplex PCR, while TCRdb's copy carries only in-frame clones and drops some. The sample records some 11,000 clones, about 80% being singletons. Trimming removed 2 bases at V and 6 bases at J, with 10 bases between. Per the germline V gene, CDR1 is SEHNR and CDR2 is FQNEAQ (reference sequence). The CDR3 loop spans 14 amino acids. Source material: breast tumor tissue. The clonotype comes from an older person with breast cancer. The rearrangement uses TRBV7-9 and TRBJ1-4; unclear D gene. Here the CDR3 DNA reads TGTGCCAGCAGCTTATTATCACGGGATGAAAAACTGTTTTTT. This encodes CASSLLSRDEKLFF.